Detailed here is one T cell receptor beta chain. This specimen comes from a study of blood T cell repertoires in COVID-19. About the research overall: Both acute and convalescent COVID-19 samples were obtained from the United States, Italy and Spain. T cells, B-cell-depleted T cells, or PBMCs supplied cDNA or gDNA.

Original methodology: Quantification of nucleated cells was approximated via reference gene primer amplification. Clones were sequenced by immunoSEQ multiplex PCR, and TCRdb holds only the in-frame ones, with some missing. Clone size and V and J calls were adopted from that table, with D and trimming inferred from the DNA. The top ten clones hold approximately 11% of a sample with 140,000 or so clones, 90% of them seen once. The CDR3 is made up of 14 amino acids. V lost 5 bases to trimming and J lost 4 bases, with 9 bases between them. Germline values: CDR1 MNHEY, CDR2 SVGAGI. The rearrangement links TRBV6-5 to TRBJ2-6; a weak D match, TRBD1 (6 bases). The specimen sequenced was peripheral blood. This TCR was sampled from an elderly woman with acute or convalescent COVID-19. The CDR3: CASSLGAGANVLTF. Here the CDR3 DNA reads TGTGCCAGCAGTCTGGGGGCCGGGGCCAACGTCCTGACTTTC.